These 8 T cell receptor beta chains share one sample of origin, sequenced in a study of technical replicates of blood from several donors. Here immunoSEQ multiplex PCR was the method, and the copy in TCRdb shows in-frame clones only, minus some. The sample lists 50,000 to 75,000 clones, 85% to 95% seen once, with about 3.9% in the top ten. The specimen was PBMCs. These receptors originate from a human donor in good health. Some clones in this sample may be carry-over from other donors' samples.

The chain joins TRBV7-4 to TRBJ1-5; D possibly corresponds to TRBD1 (6 bases). The CDR3 loop spans 14 amino acids. Trimming took off 5 bases at V and 6 bases at J, with 14 bases between the two ends. Germline loops: CDR1 SGHVT, CDR2 SQSDAQ. CDR3 sequence: CASSHRGSGQPQHF. The CDR3 DNA sequence: TGTGCCAGCAGCCATAGGGGGTCCGGTCAGCCCCAGCATTTT.

This CDR3 reads CASSGGQQETQYF. Written as DNA, the CDR3 is TGCGCCAGCAGCGGGGGACAGCAAGAGACCCAGTACTTC. The chain employs TRBV5-1 and TRBJ2-5; 7 nucleotides agree with TRBD1. V was pared by 4 bases and J by 2 bases, with 2 bases of the junction left unmatched. The CDR3 consists of 13 residues. Germline CDR1 is SGHRS and CDR2 is YFSETQ.

The chain uses TRBV6-5 and TRBJ2-2; tentatively, D is TRBD2 (6 bases). Per germline, CDR1 MNHEY and CDR2 SVGAGI. V was trimmed by 7 bases and J by 7 bases, leaving 16 bases between them. CDR3 length equals 14 residues. CDR3 DNA sequence: TGTGCCAGCAATAGGGCGGGAACTGGCGGGGAGCTGTTTTTT. As protein: CASNRAGTGGELFF.

V gene TRBV7-9 combines with J gene TRBJ2-5, with 8 bases fitting TRBD2. The CDR3 extends over 14 amino acids. Trimming cost V 3 bases and J 3 bases; bases outside gene matches: 3. The V gene's germline CDR1 is SEHNR and CDR2 FQNEAQ (reference sequence). The CDR3 DNA reads TGTGCCAGCAGCTTTGAGCGGGGGAAAGAGACCCAGTACTTC. Amino acids: CASSFERGKETQYF.

This clone was recorded only once. The rearrangement uses TRBV11-3 and TRBJ2-2, with 7 bases that match TRBD2. CDR3 size: 16 residues. Germline CDR1 SGHNT, CDR2 YENEEA. Unmatched junction bases numbered 7, after V lost 5 bases and J lost 1 base. The CDR3 region has the DNA TGTGCCAGCAGCCCTACGGGGAGGGGGAACACCGGGGAGCTGTTTTTT. It encodes CASSPTGRGNTGELFF. Together with reference TRBV11-3 and TRBJ2-2, the CDR3 gives the full variable domain: EAGVVQSPRYKIIEKKQPVAFWCNPISGHNTLYWYLQNLGQGPELLIRYENEEAVDDSQLPKDRFSAERLKGVDSTLKIQPAELGDSAVYLCASSPTGRGNTGELFFGEGSRLTVL.

This chain connects TRBV4-1 to TRBJ2-3, with a possible D match to TRBD2 (5 bases). Trimming removed 4 bases at V and 6 bases at J, with 17 bases between. The CDR3 spans 15 residues. CDR1 is MGHRA, CDR2 YSYEKL, per germline. The CDR3 DNA is TGCGCCAGCAGCCCGAGGGCGGCCTTACCGGATACGCAGTATTTT. This codes for CASSPRAALPDTQYF.

The chain has TRBV11-2 and TRBJ1-2; D unresolved. V dropped 5 bases and J dropped 2 bases, with 9 bases sitting between them. The CDR3 covers 13 residues. Germline CDR1 SGHAT, CDR2 FQNNGV. The CDR3 loop reads CASSQTGNYGYTF. The DNA of the CDR3 is TGTGCCAGCAGCCAGACGGGAAACTATGGCTACACCTTC.

This chain's CDR3 is CAISESKGAGAHQPQHF. CDR3 nucleotide sequence: TGTGCCATCAGTGAGTCTAAGGGGGCAGGGGCTCATCAGCCCCAGCATTTT. The rearrangement links TRBV10-3 to TRBJ1-5; 7 nucleotides agree with TRBD1. The germline CDR1 and CDR2 sequences are ENHRY and SYGVKD. This CDR3 region has 17 residues. V lost 0 bases and J lost 5; bases outside the gene matches: 10.